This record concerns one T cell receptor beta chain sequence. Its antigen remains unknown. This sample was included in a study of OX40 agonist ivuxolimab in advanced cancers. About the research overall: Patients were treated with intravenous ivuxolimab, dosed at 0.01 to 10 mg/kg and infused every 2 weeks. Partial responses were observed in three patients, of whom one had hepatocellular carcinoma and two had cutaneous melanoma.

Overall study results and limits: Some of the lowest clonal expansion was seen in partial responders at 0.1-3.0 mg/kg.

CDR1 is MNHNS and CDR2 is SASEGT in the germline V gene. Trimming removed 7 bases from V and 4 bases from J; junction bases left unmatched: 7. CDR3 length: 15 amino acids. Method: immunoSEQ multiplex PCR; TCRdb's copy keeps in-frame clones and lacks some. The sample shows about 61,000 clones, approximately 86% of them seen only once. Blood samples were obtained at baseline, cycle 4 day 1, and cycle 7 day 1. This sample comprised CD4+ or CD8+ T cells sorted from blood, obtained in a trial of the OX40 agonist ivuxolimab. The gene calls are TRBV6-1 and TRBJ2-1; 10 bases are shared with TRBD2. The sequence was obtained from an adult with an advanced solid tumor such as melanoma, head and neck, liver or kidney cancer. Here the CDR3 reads CASNPGLATYNEQFF. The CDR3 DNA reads TGTGCCAGCAATCCGGGACTAGCGACTTACAATGAGCAGTTCTTC.